The 7 T cell receptor beta chains below all came from one sample that was sequenced in a study. TCRdb passed the 5' RACE reads through MiXCR, listing each CDR3 protein once. The table has 60,000 to 65,000 distinct CDR3 sequences, around 30% seen once. The source material was tumor-infiltrating naive CD4+ T cells sorted from the breast tumor. Stated subset: naive CD4+ T cells, CD4+CD45RA+CD25-. These receptors were obtained from a female donor with breast cancer.

V gene TRBV2 combines with J gene TRBJ2-3, with D perhaps TRBD2 (5 bases). The V gene's germline CDR1 is SNHLY and CDR2 FYNNEI. The V end lost 1 base, the J end lost 0 bases, and 8 bases lay between the germline ends. CDR3 size: 15 residues. In DNA, the CDR3 is TGTGCCAGCAGTGAAGGGACTTTCAGCACAGATACGCAGTATTTT. This codes for CASSEGTFSTDTQYF.

The gene calls are TRBV29-1 and TRBJ2-3, with 7 bases aligning to TRBD2. This CDR3 region has 13 residues. Per germline, CDR1 SQVTM and CDR2 ANQGSEA. After removal of 4 bases from V and 4 bases from J, the junction contained 5 bases not matched to a gene. The CDR3: CSVGSGGADTQYF. The CDR3 DNA follows: TGCAGCGTTGGATCGGGAGGTGCAGATACGCAGTATTTT.

V and J are TRBV27 and TRBJ1-1; D unclear. This CDR3 spans 13 amino acids. Germline V gene data show CDR1 as MNHEY and CDR2 as SMNVEV (reference sequence). The V and J ends lost 1 base and 5 bases respectively, with 8 bases between them. The CDR3: CASSLFRGTEAFF. The CDR3 bases are TGTGCCAGCAGTTTATTTAGAGGGACTGAAGCTTTCTTT.

About this clonotype: This may be a read error: a much more frequent sequence differs by one nucleotide. The chain links TRBV7-2 to TRBJ2-1; D is uncertain. Germline V gives CDR1 SGHTA, CDR2 FQGNSA. The CDR3 spans 12 residues. The CDR3 loop reads CVSSLYGNEQFF. In DNA, the CDR3 is TGTGTCAGCAGCCTATACGGCAATGAGCAGTTCTTC.

As concerns this clonotype: In this CDR3 the conserved last residue, phenylalanine or tryptophan, is missing, so a read error is likely. This chain uses TRBV6-2 or TRBV6-3 with TRBJ2-5; 12 bases align to TRBD2. The CDR3 consists of 17 residues. Germline trimming cut 5 bases from V and 5 bases from J; bases unmatched to any gene: 12. Germline values: CDR1 MNHEY, CDR2 SVGEGT. CDR3 in amino acids: CASSRRTSGVIGETQYI. For the CDR3, the DNA is TGTGCCAGCAGTCGTAGGACTAGCGGGGTAATTGGGGAGACCCAGTACATC.

This clonotype occurred many times. The V gene is TRBV9, the J gene TRBJ2-1, with 7 bases fitting TRBD1. Germline lookup yields CDR1 SGDLS and CDR2 YYNGEE. This CDR3 is built from 14 residues. V lost 4 bases, J lost 5 bases, and 6 bases stayed unmatched. In DNA, the CDR3 is TGTGCCAGCAGCACGGGACAGAGTAACAATGAGCAGTTCTTC. Protein product: CASSTGQSNNEQFF.

The V gene is TRBV2, the J gene TRBJ1-2; D ambiguous. V shed 1 base and J shed 7 bases, with 10 bases lying between them. The CDR3 totals 13 residues. From germline, CDR1 is SNHLY and CDR2 FYNNEI. The CDR3 bases are TGTGCCAGCAGTGAAGAGAACGTTTGTGGCTACACCTTC. Protein sequence: CASSEENVCGYTF.